This is a list of T cell receptor beta chains from one sample in a study of blood T cells in healthy people across ages. MiXCR was run by TCRdb on the 5' RACE reads, yielding one entry per CDR3 protein. The sample lists fewer than 900,000 distinct CDR3 sequences, roughly 47% occurring once. The sample consisted of blood. The receptors stem from a woman aged 55-69 years in good health. The CDR3 runs from the conserved cysteine through the conserved F or W. D genes are given only for firm matches. For some rows the clone size is stated as once, few or many, or as a class when expanded; others skip it.

d_call: -; j_call: TRBJ2-1; v_call: TRBV18; clone_size: many; cdr3_aa: CASSPPPSEEQFF; cdr3_nt: TGTGCCAGCTCACCACCGCCTAGCGAGGAGCAGTTCTTC
d_call: TRBD2; j_call: TRBJ2-5; v_call: TRBV3-1; clone_size: -; cdr3_aa: CASSPQVGGRSQETQYF; cdr3_nt: TGTGCCAGCAGCCCTCAGGTTGGCGGGAGATCACAAGAGACCCAGTACTTC
d_call: -; j_call: TRBJ2-1; v_call: TRBV6-5; clone_size: few; cdr3_aa: CATQIDTYNEQFF; cdr3_nt: TGTGCCACCCAGATAGACACATACAATGAGCAGTTCTTC
d_call: TRBD1; j_call: TRBJ2-1; v_call: TRBV5-1; clone_size: few; cdr3_aa: CASSLRTGAHNEQFF; cdr3_nt: TGCGCCAGCAGCCTCCGGACAGGGGCCCACAATGAGCAGTTCTTC
d_call: -; j_call: TRBJ2-3; v_call: TRBV7-2; clone_size: few; cdr3_aa: CASSLEWVGTDTQYF; cdr3_nt: TGTGCCAGCAGCTTGGAATGGGTGGGAACAGATACGCAGTATTTT
d_call: TRBD1; j_call: TRBJ1-2; v_call: TRBV28; clone_size: -; cdr3_aa: CASSLSGTGGALRYGYTF; cdr3_nt: TGTGCCAGCAGTTTATCAGGGACAGGGGGCGCCTTACGGTATGGCTACACCTTC
d_call: -; j_call: TRBJ1-5; v_call: TRBV3-1; clone_size: few; cdr3_aa: CASSQEVTGYNQPQHF; cdr3_nt: TGTGCCAGCAGCCAAGAAGTAACGGGGTACAATCAGCCCCAGCATTTT
d_call: TRBD2; j_call: TRBJ2-1; v_call: TRBV20-1; clone_size: -; cdr3_aa: CSVTSGTSNEQFF; cdr3_nt: TGCAGTGTGACTAGCGGGACCTCCAATGAGCAGTTCTTC
d_call: TRBD1; j_call: TRBJ1-2; v_call: TRBV25-1; clone_size: -; cdr3_aa: CASSDRDRRTNYGYTF; cdr3_nt: TGTGCCAGCAGTGACCGGGACAGGCGTACTAACTATGGCTACACCTTC
d_call: TRBD2; j_call: TRBJ2-1; v_call: TRBV28; clone_size: many; cdr3_aa: CASRPGLANNEQFF; cdr3_nt: TGTGCCAGCCGGCCGGGACTAGCGAACAATGAGCAGTTCTTC
d_call: -; j_call: TRBJ2-7; v_call: TRBV29-1; clone_size: few; cdr3_aa: CSVRAGGRGGEQYF; cdr3_nt: TGCAGCGTGAGGGCCGGAGGCAGGGGCGGCGAGCAGTACTTC
d_call: -; j_call: TRBJ1-5; v_call: TRBV6-6; clone_size: -; cdr3_aa: CASSYEGRSNSNQPQHF; cdr3_nt: TGTGCCAGCAGTTATGAGGGACGAAGTAATAGCAATCAGCCCCAGCATTTT
d_call: -; j_call: TRBJ2-3; v_call: TRBV7-3; clone_size: few; cdr3_aa: CASSLTYRADTQYF; cdr3_nt: TGTGCCAGCAGCTTAACCTACAGGGCAGATACGCAGTATTTT
d_call: TRBD2; j_call: TRBJ2-5; v_call: TRBV20-1; clone_size: few; cdr3_aa: CSARGTSGSQETQYF; cdr3_nt: TGCAGTGCTAGAGGGACTAGCGGGAGCCAAGAGACCCAGTACTTC
d_call: -; j_call: TRBJ2-5; v_call: TRBV5-1; clone_size: few; cdr3_aa: CASSLGLSGTGQETQYF; cdr3_nt: TGCGCCAGCAGCCTGGGTTTGTCCGGGACGGGGCAAGAGACCCAGTACTTC
d_call: TRBD1; j_call: TRBJ1-1; v_call: TRBV28; clone_size: -; cdr3_aa: CASSSGQATNTEAFF; cdr3_nt: TGTGCCAGCAGTTCAGGACAGGCCACGAACACTGAAGCTTTCTTT
d_call: -; j_call: TRBJ2-7; v_call: TRBV29-1; clone_size: -; cdr3_aa: CSVEDRTSYEQYF; cdr3_nt: TGCAGCGTTGAAGATCGTACCAGCTACGAGCAGTACTTC
d_call: -; j_call: TRBJ2-4; v_call: TRBV3-1; clone_size: few; cdr3_aa: CASSPPGNVKNIQYF; cdr3_nt: TGTGCCAGCAGCCCTCCCGGGAACGTCAAAAACATTCAGTACTTC
d_call: TRBD2; j_call: TRBJ2-3; v_call: TRBV18; clone_size: many; cdr3_aa: CASSPGLAGTDTQYF; cdr3_nt: TGTGCCAGCAGCCCGGGACTAGCGGGAACAGATACGCAGTATTTT
d_call: -; j_call: TRBJ2-7; v_call: TRBV7-2; clone_size: once; cdr3_aa: CASSLLPATYEQYF; cdr3_nt: TGTGCCAGCAGCTTACTTCCAGCGACCTACGAGCAGTACTTC
d_call: -; j_call: TRBJ1-2; v_call: TRBV6-2/TRBV6-3; clone_size: -; cdr3_aa: CASSLDSYYGYTF; cdr3_nt: TGTGCCAGCAGCCTGGACAGTTACTATGGCTACACCTTC
d_call: -; j_call: TRBJ2-1; v_call: TRBV29-1; clone_size: -; cdr3_aa: CSVASPGPYNEQFF; cdr3_nt: TGCAGCGTTGCCTCCCCGGGACCGTACAATGAGCAGTTCTTC
d_call: -; j_call: TRBJ2-4; v_call: TRBV5-1; clone_size: -; cdr3_aa: CASSSFDVGKNIQYF; cdr3_nt: TGCGCCAGCAGCTCGTTCGACGTGGGCAAAAACATTCAGTACTTC
d_call: TRBD1; j_call: TRBJ2-7; v_call: TRBV27; clone_size: many; cdr3_aa: CASSLTGQGPYEQYF; cdr3_nt: TGTGCCAGCAGTTTAACGGGACAGGGTCCCTACGAGCAGTACTTC
d_call: -; j_call: TRBJ1-1; v_call: TRBV7-2; clone_size: -; cdr3_aa: CASSPETANTEAFF; cdr3_nt: TGTGCCAGCAGCCCCGAGACAGCAAACACTGAAGCTTTCTTT
d_call: -; j_call: TRBJ1-1; v_call: TRBV20-1; clone_size: -; cdr3_aa: CSARERRFGDTEAFF; cdr3_nt: TGCAGTGCTAGAGAGCGACGGTTCGGGGACACTGAAGCTTTCTTT
d_call: -; j_call: TRBJ2-1; v_call: TRBV2; clone_size: many; cdr3_aa: CASSIRGSSYNEQFF; cdr3_nt: TGTGCCAGCAGTATACGGGGGAGCTCCTACAATGAGCAGTTCTTC
d_call: -; j_call: TRBJ2-3; v_call: TRBV6-5; clone_size: -; cdr3_aa: CASSPDDMNLVTDTQYF; cdr3_nt: TGTGCCAGCAGCCCCGATGATATGAACCTAGTTACGGATACGCAGTATTTT
d_call: -; j_call: TRBJ1-2; v_call: TRBV7-2; clone_size: -; cdr3_aa: CASSPRQRVNYGYTF; cdr3_nt: TGTGCCAGCAGCCCTCGACAGCGGGTAAACTATGGCTACACCTTC
d_call: -; j_call: TRBJ2-4; v_call: TRBV15; clone_size: -; cdr3_aa: CATSRDPPTVAKNIQYF; cdr3_nt: TGTGCCACCAGCAGAGACCCTCCGACCGTTGCCAAAAACATTCAGTACTTC
d_call: -; j_call: TRBJ2-3; v_call: TRBV20-1; clone_size: -; cdr3_aa: CSARPMGFHTDTQYF; cdr3_nt: TGCAGTGCTAGACCAATGGGTTTCCACACAGATACGCAGTATTTT
d_call: -; j_call: TRBJ2-4; v_call: TRBV3-1; clone_size: -; cdr3_aa: CASSQVQGLEQYF; cdr3_nt: TGTGCCAGCAGCCAAGTTCAAGGACTTGAGCAGTACTTC
d_call: -; j_call: TRBJ2-5; v_call: TRBV24-1; clone_size: few; cdr3_aa: CATSDGGETQYF; cdr3_nt: TGTGCCACCAGTGATGGGGGGGAGACCCAGTACTTC
d_call: -; j_call: TRBJ2-5; v_call: TRBV6-4; clone_size: few; cdr3_aa: CASSITGGGQETQYF; cdr3_nt: TGTGCCAGCAGTATCACAGGGGGGGGTCAAGAGACCCAGTACTTC